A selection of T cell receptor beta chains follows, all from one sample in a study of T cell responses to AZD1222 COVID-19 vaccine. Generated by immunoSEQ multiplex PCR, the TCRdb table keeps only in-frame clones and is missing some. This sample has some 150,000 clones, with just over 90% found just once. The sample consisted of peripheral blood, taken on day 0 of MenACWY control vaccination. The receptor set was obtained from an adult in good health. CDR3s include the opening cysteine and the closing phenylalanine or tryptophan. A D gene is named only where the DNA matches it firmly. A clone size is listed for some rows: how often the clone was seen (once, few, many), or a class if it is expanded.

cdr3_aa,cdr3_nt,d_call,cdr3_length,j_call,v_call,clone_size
CASSVDGRGEREQYF,TGTGCCAGCAGCGTAGATGGACGAGGGGAACGGGAGCAGTACTTC,.,15,TRBJ2-7,TRBV9,.
CASSLDRAGGTDTQYF,TGTGCCAGCAGCTTAGATCGGGCGGGGGGCACAGATACGCAGTATTTT,TRBD2,16,TRBJ2-3,TRBV11-3,.
CAGIHPLLQTQYF,TGTGCCGGAATTCATCCCCTCCTGCAGACCCAGTACTTC,.,13,TRBJ2-5,TRBV30,.
CASSRGSTRDTQYF,TGCGCCAGCAGCCGAGGGTCAACTCGAGATACGCAGTATTTT,.,14,TRBJ2-3,TRBV5-1,.
CASSLVKGYEQYF,TGTGCCAGCAGCTTGGTAAAGGGTTACGAGCAGTACTTC,.,13,TRBJ2-7,TRBV5-4,.
CASSLDLYSNQPQHF,TGTGCCAGCAGCCTGGACCTTTATAGCAATCAGCCCCAGCATTTT,.,15,TRBJ1-5,TRBV7-2,.
CASSYYGRPDTQYF,TGTGCCAGCAGTTACTATGGCAGGCCAGATACGCAGTATTTT,.,14,TRBJ2-3,TRBV6-5,.
CASRNREVTEAFF,TGTGCCAGCAGAAACAGGGAGGTCACTGAAGCTTTCTTT,.,13,TRBJ1-1,TRBV2,.
CASSLGQGAATEAFF,TGCGCCAGCAGCTTGGGCCAGGGGGCCGCCACTGAAGCTTTCTTT,TRBD1,15,TRBJ1-1,TRBV5-1,.
CSVVRGTGTDETQYF,TGCAGCGTTGTCCGGGGCACAGGGACGGACGAGACCCAGTACTTC,.,15,TRBJ2-5,TRBV29-1,.
CASSSPQGTYGYTF,TGTGCCAGCAGCTCGCCCCAGGGGACCTATGGCTACACCTTC,.,14,TRBJ1-2,TRBV7-2,.
CASSSPGTGGNYGYTF,TGTGCCAGCAGCTCGCCCGGGACAGGAGGCAACTATGGCTACACCTTC,TRBD1,16,TRBJ1-2,TRBV5-4,once
CASSLTLDEQFF,TGTGCCAGCAGTTTAACACTGGATGAGCAGTTCTTC,.,12,TRBJ2-1,TRBV27,.
CASSLVPGGTEAFF,TGTGCCAGCAGCTTAGTCCCCGGCGGCACTGAAGCTTTCTTT,.,14,TRBJ1-1,TRBV7-9,.
CSVARGGGTEAFF,TGCAGCGTTGCCCGGGGGGGAGGGACTGAAGCTTTCTTT,.,13,TRBJ1-1,TRBV29-1,.
CASARVPGSYEQYF,TGTGCCAGCGCTAGGGTCCCTGGGAGCTACGAGCAGTACTTC,.,14,TRBJ2-7,TRBV14,.
CASSVGTTSGNTIYF,TGTGCCAGCAGCGTCGGGACAACCTCTGGAAACACCATATATTTT,.,15,TRBJ1-3,TRBV9,.
CASSFSGTPRNTEAFF,TGTGCCAGCAGTTTTTCCGGGACACCTAGGAACACTGAAGCTTTCTTT,.,16,TRBJ1-1,TRBV6-5,.
CASSHSSTGAGTQYF,TGTGCCAGCTCACACAGTTCGACAGGGGCAGGGACCCAGTACTTC,TRBD1,15,TRBJ2-5,TRBV18,.
CASSHSGGWNSPLHF,TGTGCCAGCAGCCATAGCGGGGGGTGGAATTCACCCCTCCACTTT,.,15,TRBJ1-6,TRBV7-8,.
CAWSARNRYDGYTF,TGTGCCTGGAGTGCAAGAAATAGATACGATGGCTACACCTTC,.,14,TRBJ1-2,TRBV30,.
CASSLGSGGTDTQYF,TGTGCTAGCAGCTTAGGCTCAGGGGGCACAGATACGCAGTATTTT,.,15,TRBJ2-3,TRBV7-7,.
CASSILYNEQFF,TGTGCCAGTAGTATTCTCTACAATGAGCAGTTCTTC,.,12,TRBJ2-1,TRBV19,.
CASSVTGTGVETQYF,TGTGCCAGCAGCGTCACTGGGACAGGGGTAGAGACCCAGTACTTC,TRBD1,15,TRBJ2-5,TRBV9,.
CASRSRPGQGFSGANVLTF,TGTGCCAGCAGATCGCGGCCGGGACAGGGCTTCTCTGGGGCCAACGTCCTGACTTTC,TRBD1,19,TRBJ2-6,TRBV7-9,.
CASSAKWGHNSNQPQHF,TGTGCCAGCAGCGCCAAATGGGGTCATAATAGCAATCAGCCCCAGCATTTT,.,17,TRBJ1-5,TRBV7-8,.
CASSERIGGRGHGYTF,TGTGCCAGCAGTGAAAGGATTGGGGGCAGGGGCCATGGCTACACCTTC,.,16,TRBJ1-2,TRBV2,.
CASSPGLGTGELFF,TGCGCCAGCAGCCCGGGACTAGGAACCGGGGAGCTGTTTTTT,TRBD2,14,TRBJ2-2,TRBV10-1,.
CAWSRQGRNGYTF,TGTGCCTGGAGTCGACAGGGTAGAAATGGCTACACCTTC,TRBD1,13,TRBJ1-2,TRBV30,.
CASSHPRGSDMNTEAFF,TGTGCCAGCAGCCACCCCAGGGGAAGCGATATGAACACTGAAGCTTTCTTT,.,17,TRBJ1-1,TRBV4-2,.
CASAAGYQRTEAFF,TGTGCCAGTGCCGCCGGTTACCAAAGGACTGAAGCTTTCTTT,.,14,TRBJ1-1,TRBV19,.
CSAMGDEAFF,TGCAGTGCTATGGGAGATGAAGCTTTCTTT,.,10,TRBJ1-1,TRBV20-1,.
CSALDRGRLTF,TGCAGTGCTTTGGACAGGGGGCGTCTCACCTTC,TRBD1,11,TRBJ1-2,TRBV20-1,.
CASSGPNEKLFF,TGTGCCAGCAGCGGGCCGAATGAAAAACTGTTTTTT,.,12,TRBJ1-4,TRBV9,once
CASSFRAQPQHF,TGTGCCAGCAGTTTTAGGGCTCAGCCCCAGCATTTT,.,12,TRBJ1-5,TRBV19,.
CASGSPRDQGEDTQYF,TGTGCTAGTGGTTCACCCCGGGACCAGGGGGAGGATACGCAGTATTTT,TRBD1,16,TRBJ2-3,TRBV12-5,.
CASSLVTGGTYEQYF,TGTGCCAGCAGCTTAGTGACAGGGGGAACCTACGAGCAGTACTTC,TRBD1,15,TRBJ2-7,TRBV7-2,.
CASSLGLTGDQPQHF,TGTGCCAGCAGCTTAGGATTAACAGGGGACCAGCCCCAGCATTTT,TRBD1,15,TRBJ1-5,TRBV7-9,.
CASSFSGRAGAKNIQYF,TGTGCCAGCAGTTTTAGCGGGAGGGCCGGGGCCAAAAACATTCAGTACTTC,TRBD2,17,TRBJ2-4,TRBV27,.
CASSGGLAGYNEQFF,TGTGCCAGTAGTGGGGGCCTAGCGGGGTACAATGAGCAGTTCTTC,TRBD2,15,TRBJ2-1,TRBV19,.
CASSRIAGQARSPGELFF,TGTGCCAGCAGCCGTATAGCGGGGCAGGCGCGATCTCCCGGGGAGCTGTTTTTT,TRBD2,18,TRBJ2-2,TRBV27,few
CASSQEFPGMSYEQYF,TGCGCCAGCAGCCAAGAGTTCCCAGGGATGTCCTACGAGCAGTACTTC,.,16,TRBJ2-7,TRBV4-1,.
CASSPGTSHYEQYF,TGTGCCAGCAGCCCCGGGACTAGTCACTACGAGCAGTACTTC,TRBD2,14,TRBJ2-7,TRBV5-6,once
CASSLVTALVIDEQFF,TGTGCCAGCAGCTTAGTAACGGCACTAGTAATCGATGAGCAGTTCTTC,.,16,TRBJ2-1,TRBV11-2,.
CASSKDGQGMDEQYF,TGTGCCAGCTCCAAAGATGGACAGGGGATGGACGAGCAGTACTTC,.,15,TRBJ2-7,TRBV21-1,.
CASRGDSSYEQYF,TGTGCCAGCAGGGGAGACAGTTCCTACGAGCAGTACTTC,.,13,TRBJ2-7,TRBV28,.
CASSFSSGGDTQYF,TGCGCCAGCAGCTTTTCTAGCGGGGGAGATACGCAGTATTTT,TRBD2,14,TRBJ2-3,TRBV5-1,.
CASSPRGLGTGELFF,TGTGCCAGCAGCCCGAGGGGTCTCGGCACCGGGGAGCTGTTTTTT,.,15,TRBJ2-2,TRBV7-9,.
CASSYRARGTEAFF,TGTGCCAGCAGTTACCGGGCCAGAGGGACTGAAGCTTTCTTT,.,14,TRBJ1-1,TRBV6-2/TRBV6-3,.